In this sample, the clone carrying this T cell receptor (beta chain) turned up many times. These data belong to a study of Graves' ophthalmopathy and Graves' hyperthyroidism. Germline assignment: CDR1 SGHTA and CDR2 FQGNSA. The V end lost 5 bases, the J end lost 5 bases, and 21 bases lay between the germline ends. The CDR3 loop spans 16 amino acids. Uncontrolled infections, pregnancy, lactation or other autoimmune diseases led to patient exclusion. The sequenced template was RNA, covering the TCR beta CDR3 region. A first-round RT-PCR used HTBI primers, followed by a second-round multiplex PCR. MiXCR, run by TCRdb on the multiplex PCR reads, gives a single entry per CDR3 protein. Of roughly 410,000 distinct CDR3 sequences in the sample, about 16% were seen once.

The sample comprised peripheral blood. The chain employs TRBV7-2 and TRBJ2-5; tentatively, D is TRBD1 (7 bases). This clonotype was obtained from a woman aged 18 to 35 with stable Graves' hyperthyroidism. DNA for the CDR3: TGTGCCAGCAGCAAAGACGCAGGGGGGAGGAGGGAGACCCAGTACTTC. Protein product: CASSKDAGGRRETQYF.